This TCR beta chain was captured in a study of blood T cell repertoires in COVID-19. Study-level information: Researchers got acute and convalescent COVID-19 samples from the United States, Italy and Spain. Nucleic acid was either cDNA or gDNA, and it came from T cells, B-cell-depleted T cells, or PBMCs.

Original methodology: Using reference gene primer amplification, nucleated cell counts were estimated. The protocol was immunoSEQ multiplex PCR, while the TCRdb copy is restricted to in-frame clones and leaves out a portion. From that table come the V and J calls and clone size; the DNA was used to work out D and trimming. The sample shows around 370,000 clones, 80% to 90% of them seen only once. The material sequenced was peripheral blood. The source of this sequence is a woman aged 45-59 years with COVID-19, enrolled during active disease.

The CDR3 DNA sequence: TGCGCCAGCAGCGGCCTCGGGACAGGGAACACTGAAGCTTTCTTT. Translation: CASSGLGTGNTEAFF. V gene TRBV5-1 combines with J gene TRBJ1-1; 8 bases are a match to TRBD1. The germline CDR1 and CDR2 sequences are SGHRS and YFSETQ. The CDR3 contains 15 residues. The ends lost 4 bases at V and 1 base at J; junction bases unmatched: 6.